The entry below gives a single T cell receptor (beta chain) sequence along with its context. The data derive from a study of blood T cell repertoires in COVID-19. In the study overall: Whether acute or convalescent, the COVID-19 samples came from the United States, Italy and Spain. PBMCs, B-cell-depleted T cells, or T cells were the source of the cDNA or gDNA that made up the material.

CDR1 is MNHEY and CDR2 is SVGAGI in the germline V gene. The CDR3 extends over 15 amino acids. After removal of 0 bases from V and 6 bases from J, the junction contained 6 bases not matched to a gene. Original methodology: Quantification of nucleated cells was approximated via reference gene primer amplification. Data came from immunoSEQ multiplex PCR; TCRdb stores just in-frame clones and leaves some out. That table gives V, J and clone size, and the DNA gave D and trimming. This table has about 250,000 clones, 70% to 90% appearing once. The rearrangement joins TRBV6-5 to TRBJ2-7; TRBD1 matches 9 bases. This sequence was found in a man older than 75 with acute or convalescent COVID-19. What was sequenced was peripheral blood. CDR3 sequence: CASSYSGQGRGEQYF. CDR3 in DNA: TGTGCCAGCAGTTACTCGGGACAGGGAAGAGGCGAGCAGTACTTC.